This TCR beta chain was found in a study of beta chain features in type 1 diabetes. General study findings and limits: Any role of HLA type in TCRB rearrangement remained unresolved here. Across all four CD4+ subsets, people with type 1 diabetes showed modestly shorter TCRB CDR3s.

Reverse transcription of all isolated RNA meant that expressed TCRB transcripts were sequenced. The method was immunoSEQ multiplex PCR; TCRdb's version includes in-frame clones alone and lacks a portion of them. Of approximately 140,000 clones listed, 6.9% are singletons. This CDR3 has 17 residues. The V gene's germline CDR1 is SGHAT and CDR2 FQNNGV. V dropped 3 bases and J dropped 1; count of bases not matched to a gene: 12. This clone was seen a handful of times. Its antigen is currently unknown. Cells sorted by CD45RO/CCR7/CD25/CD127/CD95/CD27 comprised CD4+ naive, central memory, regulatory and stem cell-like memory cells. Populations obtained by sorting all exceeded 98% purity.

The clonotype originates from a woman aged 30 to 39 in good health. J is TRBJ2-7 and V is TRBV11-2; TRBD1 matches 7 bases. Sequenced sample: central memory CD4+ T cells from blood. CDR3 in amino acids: CASSLAYRGRASYEQYF. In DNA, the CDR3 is TGTGCCAGCAGCTTGGCTTACAGGGGCCGGGCGTCCTACGAGCAGTACTTC.